The 15 T cell receptor beta chains below were found in one sample sequenced in a study of T cells after yellow fever vaccination (dated 2019 in TCRdb). The label giving this sample's treatment or condition can be read as: live attenuated yellow fever vaccine strain. Library prep was done by 5' RACE. TCRdb shows the sequencer as Illumina HiSeq 2500. TCRdb applied fastp at Q25 and MiXCR to the public reads, then kept only in-frame beta chains. Each entry is one CDR3 protein sequence, shown with its most common DNA and genes. The sample table records roughly 65,000 distinct CDR3 sequences; 4.5% to 7.5% of these occur just once. The top ten constitute around 2.1% of the sample. The specimen was CD4+ T cells sorted from PBMCs, collected approximately 16 days after the first yellow fever vaccination. The receptor source for this set is a man aged 18 to 29 who received the YFV17D yellow fever vaccine.

This clonotype was detected many times. The chain couples TRBV4-1 to TRBJ2-2; no definite D call. Between the trimmed V and J ends, which lost 9 bases and 3 bases, there was a span of 5 bases. CDR1 and CDR2 from the germline V gene are MGHRA and YSYEKL. The CDR3 has 11 amino acids. CDR3 bases: TGCGCCAGGACTTACACCGGGGAGCTGTTTTTT. It is translated as CARTYTGELFF.

Regarding this clonotype: It may be a read error: a sequence one base away is much more abundant. V is TRBV5-1 and J is TRBJ1-6; D not resolved. The V gene's germline CDR1 is SGHRS and CDR2 YFSETQ. This CDR3 comprises 15 residues. The ends were cut back, 4 bases at V and 8 bases at J, with 16 bases in the middle. The CDR3: CASSQAGRPYSPLHF. CDR3 bases: TGCGCCAGCAGCCAAGCAGGACGGCCTTATTCACCCCTCCACTTT.

This clonotype was seen at least ten times. Germline is not matched at one junction end, which may reflect a read error. The chain couples TRBV10-3 to TRBJ2-1; D might be TRBD2 (5 bases). Germline V gives CDR1 ENHRY, CDR2 SYGVKD. CDR3 size: 16 residues. This chain's CDR3 is CAISQVRGTSSNEQFF. In DNA form, the CDR3 reads TGTGCCATCAGCCAAGTCCGGGGAACTTCCTCCAATGAGCAGTTCTTC.

This clonotype has ten or more counts. The chain uses TRBV11-1 and TRBJ1-1; possible D gene TRBD1, 6 bases. CDR1 SGHAT and CDR2 FQDESV come from the germline V gene (reference sequence). The CDR3 totals 12 residues. Deletions cut 5 bases from V and 6 bases from J, with 10 bases between. CDR3 sequence: CASSRRQAEAFF. CDR3 DNA: TGTGCCAGCAGCCGACGACAGGCTGAAGCTTTCTTT.

The table lists this clonotype with many counts. The chain couples TRBV7-3 to TRBJ2-5, with D possibly being TRBD1 (6 bases). V was trimmed by 5 bases and J by 2 bases, leaving 12 bases between them. Germline lookup yields CDR1 SGHTA and CDR2 FQGTGA. The CDR3 has 14 amino acids. The CDR3, as DNA: TGTGCCAGCAGCGACGGACAGCCTCAAGAGACCCAGTACTTC. Translation: CASSDGQPQETQYF.

The chain links TRBV12-3 or TRBV12-4 to TRBJ1-3; possibly TRBD1 for D (6 bases). The germline V and J ends were trimmed by 6 bases and 9 bases, with 24 bases remaining between them. The CDR3 extends over 16 amino acids. The CDR3 loop is CASSPPGHGSWLTIYF. The DNA for the CDR3 is TGTGCCAGCAGCCCACCGGGACACGGTTCTTGGCTCACCATATATTTT.

This clonotype was detected ten times or more. The V and J genes are TRBV4-3 and TRBJ1-1; D possibly corresponds to TRBD1 (6 bases). Trimming stripped 5 bases from V and 3 bases from J, with 10 bases between. The CDR3 runs to 13 residues. Germline-derived CDR1 and CDR2 are LGHNA and YSLEER. The CDR3 sequence: CASSNRADTEAFF. DNA of the CDR3: TGCGCCAGCAGCAACAGGGCGGACACTGAAGCTTTCTTT.

Turning to this clonotype: This may be a read error, as it is one base from a much larger clone. This chain joins TRBV3-1 and TRBJ1-1; 8 bases are shared with TRBD1. This CDR3 has 14 residues. V lost 3 bases, J lost 9 bases, and 9 bases stayed unmatched. Germline assignment: CDR1 LGHDT and CDR2 YNNKEL (reference sequence). This CDR3 reads CASSQDDRGHKAFF. In DNA, the CDR3 is TGTGCCAGCAGCCAGGATGACAGGGGTCATAAAGCTTTCTTT. The whole variable domain, filled in from reference TRBV3-1 and TRBJ1-1, reads DTAVSQTPKYLVTQMGNDKSIKCEQNLGHDTMYWYKQDSKKFLKIMFSYNNKELIINETVPNRFSPKSPDKAHLNLHINSLELGDSAVYFCASSQDDRGHKAFFGQGTRLTVV.

This clonotype is medium-sized within its sample. V is TRBV5-1 and J is TRBJ2-6; 8 positions agree with TRBD1. With V trimmed by 0 bases and J by 12 bases, 8 bases remained unmatched. CDR1 and CDR2 from the germline V gene are SGHRS and YFSETQ. This CDR3 comprises 15 residues. DNA of the CDR3: TGCGCCAGCAGCTTGGAATGGACAGGGATGGGCGTCCTGACTTTC. Translated: CASSLEWTGMGVLTF. The full variable domain, its missing parts supplied by reference TRBV5-1 and TRBJ2-6, is KAGVTQTPRYLIKTRGQQVTLSCSPISGHRSVSWYQQTPGQGLQFLFEYFSETQRNKGNFPGRFSGRQFSNSRSEMNVSTLELGDSALYLCASSLEWTGMGVLTFGAGSRLTVL.

This clonotype was observed many times. The rearrangement joins TRBV5-1 to TRBJ1-6, with TRBD1 as a possible D gene (6 bases). Germline CDR1 and CDR2: SGHRS and YFSETQ. The CDR3 consists of 14 residues. Trimming pared 4 bases from V and 8 bases from J, leaving 13 bases between. The CDR3 reads CASSVQGQDSPLHF. CDR3 in DNA: TGCGCCAGCAGCGTACAGGGTCAGGATTCACCCCTCCACTTT.

This clonotype was counted at least ten times. The CDR3 is CASSIGENLREQYF. Written as DNA, the CDR3 is TGTGCCAGTAGTATAGGGGAAAATCTACGAGAGCAGTACTTC. The chain is built from TRBV19 and TRBJ2-7; D is unresolved. Per germline, CDR1 LNHDA and CDR2 SQIVND (reference sequence). This CDR3 is 14 amino acids long. V was trimmed by 1 base and J by 7 bases, leaving 14 bases between them. Full variable domain (outside the CDR3, taken from reference TRBV19 and TRBJ2-7): DGGITQSPKYLFRKEGQNVTLSCEQNLNHDAMYWYRQDPGQGLRLIYYSQIVNDFQKGDIAEGYSVSREKKESFPLTVTSAQKNPTAFYLCASSIGENLREQYFGPGTRLTVT.

This clonotype occurred many times. The chain uses TRBV6-5 and TRBJ1-3, with 8 bases identical to TRBD1. V trimming: 1 base; J trimming: 3 bases; junction bases outside the gene matches: 5. This CDR3 spans 16 amino acids. Germline CDR1 is MNHEY and CDR2 is SVGAGI. As DNA, the CDR3 is TGTGCCAGCAGTTACTTAGCCGGGACAGGTGGAAACACCATATATTTT. It codes for CASSYLAGTGGNTIYF.

This clonotype was picked up many times. This chain links TRBV6-2 or TRBV6-3 with TRBJ1-1; D gene ambiguous. Trimming took off 6 bases at V and 1 base at J, with 18 bases between the two ends. Looked up from germline, CDR1 is MNHEY and CDR2 is SVGEGT. This CDR3 spans 16 amino acids. The CDR3 sequence is CASRPVSRTRNTEAFF. The CDR3 DNA reads TGTGCCAGCAGACCGGTTAGTCGTACCCGGAACACTGAAGCTTTCTTT.

This clonotype occurred many times. The rearrangement joins TRBV7-2 to TRBJ2-3; TRBD2 is a possible D gene (5 bases). Trimming took off 5 bases at V and 7 bases at J, with 16 bases between the two ends. The CDR3 contains 14 residues. CDR1 is SGHTA, CDR2 FQGNSA, per germline. The DNA for the CDR3 is TGTGCCAGCAGCCCGACGAGGGCGGGCAATACGCAGTATTTT. Translated, it gives CASSPTRAGNTQYF.

This clonotype was seen ten or more times. The chain joins TRBV5-1 to TRBJ2-1, with TRBD2 matching 10 bases. Germline V gene lookup returns CDR1 SGHRS and CDR2 YFSETQ. V was clipped by 2 bases and J by 9 bases; unmatched bases: 11. This CDR3 has 16 amino acids. The CDR3 region is CASSLSLAGAAAEQFF. DNA for the CDR3: TGCGCCAGCAGCTTAAGTCTAGCGGGGGCCGCTGCTGAGCAGTTCTTC.